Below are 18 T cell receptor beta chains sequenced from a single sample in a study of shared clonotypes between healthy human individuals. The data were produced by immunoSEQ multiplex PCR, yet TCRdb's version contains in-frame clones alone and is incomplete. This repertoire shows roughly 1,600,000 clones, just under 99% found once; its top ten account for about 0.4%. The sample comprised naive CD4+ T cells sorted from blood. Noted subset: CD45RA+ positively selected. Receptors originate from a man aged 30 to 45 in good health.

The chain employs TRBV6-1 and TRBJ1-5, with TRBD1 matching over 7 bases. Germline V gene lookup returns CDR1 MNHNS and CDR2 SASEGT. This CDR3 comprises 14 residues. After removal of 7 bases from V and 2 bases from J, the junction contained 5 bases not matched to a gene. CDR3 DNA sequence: TGTGCCAGCACTACCGGGACAGGCAATCAGCCCCAGCATTTT. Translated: CASTTGTGNQPQHF.

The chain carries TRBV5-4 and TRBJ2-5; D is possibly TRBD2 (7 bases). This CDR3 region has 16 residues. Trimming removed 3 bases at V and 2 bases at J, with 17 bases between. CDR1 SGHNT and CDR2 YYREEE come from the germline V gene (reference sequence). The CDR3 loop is CASSSGGGMGQETQYF. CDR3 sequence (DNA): TGTGCCAGCAGCTCGGGCGGGGGCATGGGACAAGAGACCCAGTACTTC.

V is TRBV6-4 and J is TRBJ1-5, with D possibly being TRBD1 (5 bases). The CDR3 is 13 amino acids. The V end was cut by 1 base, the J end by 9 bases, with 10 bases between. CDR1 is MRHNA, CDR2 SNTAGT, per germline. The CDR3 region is CASSDFKGSPQHF. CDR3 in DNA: TGTGCCAGCAGTGACTTTAAGGGGTCGCCCCAGCATTTT.

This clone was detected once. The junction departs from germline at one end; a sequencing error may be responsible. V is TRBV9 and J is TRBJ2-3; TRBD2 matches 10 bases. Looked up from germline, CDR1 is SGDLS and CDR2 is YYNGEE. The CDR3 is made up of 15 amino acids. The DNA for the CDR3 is TGTGCCAGCACCGTAGGGGGACTAGCGTATGATACGCAGTATTTT. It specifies CASTVGGLAYDTQYF.

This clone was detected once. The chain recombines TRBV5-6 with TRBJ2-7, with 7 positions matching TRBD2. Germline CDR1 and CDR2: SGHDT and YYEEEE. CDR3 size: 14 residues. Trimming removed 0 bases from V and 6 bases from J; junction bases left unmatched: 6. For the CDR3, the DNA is TGTGCCAGCAGCTTGGGCGGACTAGTTTTCGAGCAGTACTTC. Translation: CASSLGGLVFEQYF.

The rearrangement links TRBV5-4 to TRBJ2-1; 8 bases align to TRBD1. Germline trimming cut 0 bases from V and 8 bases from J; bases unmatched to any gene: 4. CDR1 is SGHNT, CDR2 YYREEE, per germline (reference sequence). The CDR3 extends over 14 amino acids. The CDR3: CASSLGRGQYEQFF. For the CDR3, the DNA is TGTGCCAGCAGCTTGGGCAGGGGGCAGTATGAGCAGTTCTTC.

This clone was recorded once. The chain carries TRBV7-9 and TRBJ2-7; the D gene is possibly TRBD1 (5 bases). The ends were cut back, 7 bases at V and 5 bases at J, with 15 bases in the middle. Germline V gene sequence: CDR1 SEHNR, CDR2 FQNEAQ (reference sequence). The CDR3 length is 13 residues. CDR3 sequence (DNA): TGTGCCAGCAACCGGATACAGGAACACGAGCAGTACTTC. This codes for CASNRIQEHEQYF. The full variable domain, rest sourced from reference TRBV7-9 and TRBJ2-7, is DTGVSQNPRHKITKRGQNVTFRCDPISEHNRLYWYRQTLGQGPEFLTYFQNEAQLEKSRLLSDRFSAERPKGSFSTLEIQRTEQGDSAMYLCASNRIQEHEQYFGPGTRLTVT.

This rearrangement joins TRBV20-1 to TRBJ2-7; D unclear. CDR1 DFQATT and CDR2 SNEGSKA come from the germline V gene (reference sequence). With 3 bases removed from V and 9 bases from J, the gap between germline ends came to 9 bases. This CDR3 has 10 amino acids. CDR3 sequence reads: CSASHSGQYF. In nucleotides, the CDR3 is TGCAGTGCTAGCCACAGTGGGCAGTACTTC.

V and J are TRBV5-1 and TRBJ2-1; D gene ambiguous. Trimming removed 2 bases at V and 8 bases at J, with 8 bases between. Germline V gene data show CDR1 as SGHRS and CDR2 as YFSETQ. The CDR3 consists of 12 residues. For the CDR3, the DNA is TGCGCCAGCAGCTTAAGAAGCTATGAGCAGTTCTTC. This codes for CASSLRSYEQFF.

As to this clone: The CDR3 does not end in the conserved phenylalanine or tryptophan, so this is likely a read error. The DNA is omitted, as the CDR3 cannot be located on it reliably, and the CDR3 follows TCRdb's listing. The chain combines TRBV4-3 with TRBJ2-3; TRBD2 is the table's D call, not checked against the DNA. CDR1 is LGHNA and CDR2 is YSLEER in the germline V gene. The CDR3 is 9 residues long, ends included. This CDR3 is CASSQGQRD.

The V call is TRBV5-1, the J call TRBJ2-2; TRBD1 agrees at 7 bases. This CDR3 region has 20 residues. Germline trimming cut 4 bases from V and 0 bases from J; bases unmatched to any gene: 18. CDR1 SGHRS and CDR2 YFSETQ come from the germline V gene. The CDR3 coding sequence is TGCGCCAGCAGCCGGAAGGGGGTAACAGGGGCCCCCGCGAACACCGGGGAGCTGTTTTTT. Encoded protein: CASSRKGVTGAPANTGELFF.

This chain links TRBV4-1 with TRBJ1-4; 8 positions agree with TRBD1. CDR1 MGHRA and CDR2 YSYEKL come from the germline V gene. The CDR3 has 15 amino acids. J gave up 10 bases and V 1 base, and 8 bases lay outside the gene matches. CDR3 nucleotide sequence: TGCGCCAGCAGCCAAGGTGGACAGGGTGTCGGAAAACTGTTTTTT. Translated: CASSQGGQGVGKLFF.

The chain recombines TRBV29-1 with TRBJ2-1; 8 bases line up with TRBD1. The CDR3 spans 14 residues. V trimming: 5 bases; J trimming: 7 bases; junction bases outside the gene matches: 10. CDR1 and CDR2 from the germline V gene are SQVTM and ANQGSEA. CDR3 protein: CSVSDRARINEQFF. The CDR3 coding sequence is TGCAGCGTTTCGGACAGGGCTCGGATAAATGAGCAGTTCTTC.

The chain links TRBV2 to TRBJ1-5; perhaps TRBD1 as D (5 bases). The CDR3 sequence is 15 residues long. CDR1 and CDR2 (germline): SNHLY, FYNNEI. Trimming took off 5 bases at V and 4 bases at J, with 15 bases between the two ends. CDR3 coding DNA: TGTGCCAGCAGTTTACCCGGGACTCCGAATCAGCCCCAGCATTTT. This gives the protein CASSLPGTPNQPQHF.

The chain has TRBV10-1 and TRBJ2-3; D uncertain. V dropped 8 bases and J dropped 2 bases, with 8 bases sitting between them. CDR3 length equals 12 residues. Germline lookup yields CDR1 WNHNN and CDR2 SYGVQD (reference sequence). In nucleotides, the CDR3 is TGCGCCAGCTCGGACCTCACAGATACGCAGTATTTT. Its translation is CASSDLTDTQYF.

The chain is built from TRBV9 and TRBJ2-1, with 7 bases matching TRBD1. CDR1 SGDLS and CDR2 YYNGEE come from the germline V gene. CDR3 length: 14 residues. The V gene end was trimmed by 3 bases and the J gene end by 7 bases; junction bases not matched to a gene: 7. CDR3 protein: CASSDYRGRNEQFF. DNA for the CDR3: TGTGCCAGCAGCGACTACAGGGGTCGGAATGAGCAGTTCTTC.

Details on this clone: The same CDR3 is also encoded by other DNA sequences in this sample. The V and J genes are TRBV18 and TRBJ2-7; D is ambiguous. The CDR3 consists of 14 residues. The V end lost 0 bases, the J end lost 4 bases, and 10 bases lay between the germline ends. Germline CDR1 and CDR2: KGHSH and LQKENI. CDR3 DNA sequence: TGTGCCAGCTCACCACCGAGTGGGGTTTACGAGCAGTACTTC. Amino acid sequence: CASSPPSGVYEQYF.

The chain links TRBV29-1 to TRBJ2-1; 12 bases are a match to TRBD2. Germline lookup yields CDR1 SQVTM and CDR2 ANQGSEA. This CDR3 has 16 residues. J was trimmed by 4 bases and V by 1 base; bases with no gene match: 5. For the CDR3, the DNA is TGCAGCGTTGAAGGGAGTCTAGCGGGAGGGTACAATGAGCAGTTCTTC. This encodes CSVEGSLAGGYNEQFF.